The next 3 T cell receptor beta chains were all read from a single sample in a study of immune characterization of retroperitoneal liposarcoma (dated by TCRdb to about 2019). Library preparation was by PCR. For sequencing, a NextSeq 500 was employed. TCRdb passed the public sequencing reads through fastp at Q25 and MiXCR, retaining productive beta sequences. Merged by CDR3 protein, the rows form single entries marked with the most common genes and DNA. This sample is represented by about 18,000 distinct CDR3 sequences; 37% of them were singletons. The ten largest clones represent 7.4% of the sample. Sequences were obtained from blood. These receptor sequences come from a male donor with retroperitoneal liposarcoma.

This clonotype was detected a few times. CDR3 DNA sequence: TGTGCCAGCACTCTCTCCGGGACAGCCGAGCAGTACTTC. As protein: CASTLSGTAEQYF. V and J are TRBV6-1 and TRBJ2-5; TRBD1 aligns across 7 bases. The J call may be incorrect, as the DNA end agrees better with TRBJ2-7. Germline-derived CDR1 and CDR2 are MNHNS and SASEGT. The CDR3 extends over 13 amino acids.

This clonotype was found many times. The genes are TRBV6-5 and TRBJ2-1; possible D gene TRBD1, 6 bases. The DNA matches TRBJ2-7 better at its end, which makes the J call doubtful. Germline CDR1 and CDR2: MNHEY and SVGAGI. The CDR3 loop spans 15 amino acids. In DNA form, the CDR3 reads TGTGCCAGCAGTTACTCGTCAACAGGGACCTACGAGCAGTACTTC. Encoded protein: CASSYSSTGTYEQYF.

This clonotype was counted a few times. The chain links TRBV6-5 to TRBJ1-1; 9 bases agree with TRBD1. Trimming removed 8 bases from V and 1 base from J; junction bases left unmatched: 5. CDR1 is MNHEY, CDR2 SVGAGI, per germline. The CDR3 loop spans 14 amino acids. The CDR3 DNA sequence: TGTGCCAGCCTCGGGACAGGGACGAACACTGAAGCTTTCTTT. This sequence encodes CASLGTGTNTEAFF.